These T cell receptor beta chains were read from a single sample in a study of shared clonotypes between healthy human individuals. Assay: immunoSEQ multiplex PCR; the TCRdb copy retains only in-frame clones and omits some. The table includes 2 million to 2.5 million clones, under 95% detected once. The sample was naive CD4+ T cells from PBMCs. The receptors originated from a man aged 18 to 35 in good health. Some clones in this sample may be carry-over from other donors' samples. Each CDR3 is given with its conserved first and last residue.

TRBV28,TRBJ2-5,CASSPWAGRGRRETQYF
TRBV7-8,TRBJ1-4,CASSLTPGATNEKLFF
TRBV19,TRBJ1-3,CASSTRQGDSGNTIYF
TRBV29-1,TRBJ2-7,CSVAFGSFEQYF
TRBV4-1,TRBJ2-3,CASSQVASGSVTDTQYF
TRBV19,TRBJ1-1,CASSNQRSVTEAFF
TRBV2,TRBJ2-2,CASSVGPLRWELFF
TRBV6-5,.,CASSYDGQSYEQYF
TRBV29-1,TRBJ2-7,CSVAGVYEQYF
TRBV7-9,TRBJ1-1,CASSSPLLWGNTEAFF
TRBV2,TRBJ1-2,CASGTGEVFHYGYTF
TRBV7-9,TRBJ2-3,CASSLTGSGYEGYTQYF
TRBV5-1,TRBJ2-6,CASSSTGYSGANVLTF
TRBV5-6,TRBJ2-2,CASSLFAGNGELFF
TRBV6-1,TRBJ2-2,CASRGLGDTGELFF
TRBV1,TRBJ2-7,CTSKLHRFHSYEQYF
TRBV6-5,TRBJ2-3,CASSPSGRRVDTQYF
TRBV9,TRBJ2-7,CASSVGGLAGVGEQYF
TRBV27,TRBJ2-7,CASSPTGVGSYEQYF
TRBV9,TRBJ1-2,CASSVASYGYGYTF
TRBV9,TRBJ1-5,CASSVAPDQPQHF
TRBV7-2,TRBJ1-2,CASSYRSVGVNYGYTF
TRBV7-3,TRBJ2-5,CASSTEVGRETQYF
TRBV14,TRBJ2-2,CASSPYAGENTGELFF
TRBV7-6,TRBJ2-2,CASSFEGGLNTGELFF
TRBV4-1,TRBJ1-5,CASSQPRTGVRQPQHF
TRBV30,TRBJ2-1,CAWIGSGGMQFF
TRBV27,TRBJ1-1,CASSLSRAPQRGTEAFF
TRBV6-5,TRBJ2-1,CASSAYNEQFF
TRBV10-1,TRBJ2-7,CASSAGGLTYEQYF
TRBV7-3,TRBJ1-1,CASSFRGNTEAFF
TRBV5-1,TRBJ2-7,CASSRRAVGQDEQYF
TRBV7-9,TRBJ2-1,CASSLAETKLGEQFF
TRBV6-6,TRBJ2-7,CASSGDPRTSGREQYF
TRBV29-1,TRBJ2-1,CSTRNLPNEQFF
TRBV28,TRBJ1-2,CASTEWRGAAYGYTF
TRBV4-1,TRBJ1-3,CASSQESAGNTIYF
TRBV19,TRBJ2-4,CARLPATGVAKNIQYF
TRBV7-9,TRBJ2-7,CASSLPWAGGPKEQYF
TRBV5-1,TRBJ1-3,CASSLGVSAGNTIYF
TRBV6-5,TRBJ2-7,CASSPTQPGYEQYF
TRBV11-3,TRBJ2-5,CASSLGGLSGPPYETQYF
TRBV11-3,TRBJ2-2,CASSNRNTGELFF
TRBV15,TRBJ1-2,CATSSRTGSYNYGYTF
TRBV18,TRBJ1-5,CASSPTEIDTYSNQPQHF
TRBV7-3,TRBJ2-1,CASSFFYNEQFF
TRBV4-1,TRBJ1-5,CASSQGEGGNQPQHF
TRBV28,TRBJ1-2,CASSFGGTVNYGYTF
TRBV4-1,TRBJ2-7,CASSQGLPQSSYEQYF
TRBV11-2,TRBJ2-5,CASSLGRTSGEETQYF
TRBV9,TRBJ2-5,CASSVRQQETQYF
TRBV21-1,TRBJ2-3,CASSKEAYTDTQYF
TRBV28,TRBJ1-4,CASRSGGGIEKLFF
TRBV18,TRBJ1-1,CASSSQGGTEAFF
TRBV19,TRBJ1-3,CASSIPQGLVDGNTIYF
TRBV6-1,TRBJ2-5,CASREGYAETQYF
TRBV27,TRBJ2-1,CASSYASGSYNEQFF
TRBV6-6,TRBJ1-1,CAADGVNTEAFF
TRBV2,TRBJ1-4,CASKTGVNEKLFF